This T cell receptor beta chain was identified during a study of cytomegalovirus exposure and HLA in healthy donors. Overall study findings and caveats: The records held CMV serostatus as the only immune exposure information. Accurate prediction of most subjects' HLA-A and HLA-B alleles from TCR beta sequences was reported. Later examination showed HLA-associated TCR beta chains had greater clonal expansion than equally common others. With later analysis, a missense DCLRE1C variant became linked to TCR beta V- and J-gene trimming.

Concerning this clone: Its antigen is not identified.

PCR employed 60 Vbeta and 13 Jbeta primers. The data were produced by immunoSEQ multiplex PCR, yet TCRdb's version contains in-frame clones alone and is incomplete. The profile shows roughly 100,000 clones, 50% to 70% of them singletons. The CDR3 extends over 12 amino acids. CDR1 MNHNS and CDR2 SASEGT come from the germline V gene. V lost 6 bases to trimming and J lost 8 bases, with 13 bases between them. The sample comprised PBMCs. The chain has TRBV6-1 and TRBJ1-2; no reliable D call. The clonotype originates from a man younger than 40 in good health and CMV-seropositive. DNA for the CDR3: TGTGCCAGCAGGGCCCTTGCGGGGGGCTACACCTTC. Translated, it gives CASRALAGGYTF.